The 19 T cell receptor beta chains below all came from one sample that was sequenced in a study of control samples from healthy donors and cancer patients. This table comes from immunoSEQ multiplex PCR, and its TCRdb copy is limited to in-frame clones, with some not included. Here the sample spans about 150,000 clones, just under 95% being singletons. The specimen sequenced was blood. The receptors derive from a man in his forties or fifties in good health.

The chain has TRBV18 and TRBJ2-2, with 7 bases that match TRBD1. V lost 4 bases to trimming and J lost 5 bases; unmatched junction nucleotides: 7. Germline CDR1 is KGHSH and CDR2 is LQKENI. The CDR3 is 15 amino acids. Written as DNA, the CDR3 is TGTGCCAGCTCACATGACAGGGTGCGGACCGGGGAGCTGTTTTTT. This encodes CASSHDRVRTGELFF.

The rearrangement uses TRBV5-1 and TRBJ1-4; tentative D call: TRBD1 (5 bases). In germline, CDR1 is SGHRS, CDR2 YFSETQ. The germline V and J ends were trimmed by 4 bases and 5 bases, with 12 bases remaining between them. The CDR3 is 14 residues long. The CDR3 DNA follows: TGCGCCAGCAGCCCCCGGGAGGGGAATGAAAAACTGTTTTTT. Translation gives CASSPREGNEKLFF.

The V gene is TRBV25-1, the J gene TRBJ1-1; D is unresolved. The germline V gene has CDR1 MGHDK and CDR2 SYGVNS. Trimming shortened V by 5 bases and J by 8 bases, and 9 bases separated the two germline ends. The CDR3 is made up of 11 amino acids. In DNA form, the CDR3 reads TGTGCCAGCAGTCCCGTCATCGAAGCTTTCTTT. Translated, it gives CASSPVIEAFF. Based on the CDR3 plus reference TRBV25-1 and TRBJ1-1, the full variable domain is EADIYQTPRYLVIGTGKKITLECSQTMGHDKMYWYQQDPGMELHLIHYSYGVNSTEKGDLSSESTVSRIRTEHFPLTLESARPSHTSQYLCASSPVIEAFFGQGTRLTVV.

CDR3 DNA: TGTGCCAGCAGCCCCCCGTTACCGTGGGGGATGAACACTGAAGCTTTCTTT. Its protein is CASSPPLPWGMNTEAFF. The rearrangement uses TRBV7-2 and TRBJ1-1; TRBD1 might be the D (5 bases). Germline V lookup: CDR1 SGHTA, CDR2 FQGNSA. V was cut by 5 bases and J by 0 bases, with 19 bases left in between. There are 17 residues in the CDR3.

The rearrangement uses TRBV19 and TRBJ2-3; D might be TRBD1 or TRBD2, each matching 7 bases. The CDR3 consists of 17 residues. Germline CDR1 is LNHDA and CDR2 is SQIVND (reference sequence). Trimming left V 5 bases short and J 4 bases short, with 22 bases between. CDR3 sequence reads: CASSPTRDREGSDTQYF. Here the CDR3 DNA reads TGTGCCAGTAGTCCGACCCGCGACAGGGAGGGGTCAGATACGCAGTATTTT.

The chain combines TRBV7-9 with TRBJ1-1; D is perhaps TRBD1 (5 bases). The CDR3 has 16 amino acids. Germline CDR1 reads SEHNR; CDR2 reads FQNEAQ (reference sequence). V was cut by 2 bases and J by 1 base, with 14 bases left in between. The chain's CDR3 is CASSLLDLGANTEAFF. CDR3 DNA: TGTGCCAGCAGCTTATTGGATCTAGGGGCGAACACTGAAGCTTTCTTT.

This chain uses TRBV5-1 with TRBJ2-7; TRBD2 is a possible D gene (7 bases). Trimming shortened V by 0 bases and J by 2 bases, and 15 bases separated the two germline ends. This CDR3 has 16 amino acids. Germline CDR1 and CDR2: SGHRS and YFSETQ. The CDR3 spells CASSLVTGGGAYEQYF. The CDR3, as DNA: TGCGCCAGCAGCTTGGTTACGGGGGGCGGGGCCTACGAGCAGTACTTC.

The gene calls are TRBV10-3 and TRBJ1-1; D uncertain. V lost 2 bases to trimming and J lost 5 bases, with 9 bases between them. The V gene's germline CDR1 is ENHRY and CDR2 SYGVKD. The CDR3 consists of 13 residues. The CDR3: CAISENIETEAFF. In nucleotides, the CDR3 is TGTGCCATCAGTGAGAACATTGAGACTGAAGCTTTCTTT.

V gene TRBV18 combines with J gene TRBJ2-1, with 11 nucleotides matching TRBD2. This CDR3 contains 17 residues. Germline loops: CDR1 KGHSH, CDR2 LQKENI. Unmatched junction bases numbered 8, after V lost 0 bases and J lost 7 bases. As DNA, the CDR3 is TGTGCCAGCTCACCACCCTCTAGCGGGGGGACGGGTAATGAGCAGTTCTTC. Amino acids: CASSPPSSGGTGNEQFF.

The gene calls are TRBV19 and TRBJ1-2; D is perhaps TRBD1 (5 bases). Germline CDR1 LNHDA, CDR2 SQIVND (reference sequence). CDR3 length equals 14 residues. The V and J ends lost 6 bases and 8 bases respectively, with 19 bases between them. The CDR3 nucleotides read TGTGCCAGTAGCTTCGGGACGTCTACGGACGGCTACACCTTC. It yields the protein CASSFGTSTDGYTF.

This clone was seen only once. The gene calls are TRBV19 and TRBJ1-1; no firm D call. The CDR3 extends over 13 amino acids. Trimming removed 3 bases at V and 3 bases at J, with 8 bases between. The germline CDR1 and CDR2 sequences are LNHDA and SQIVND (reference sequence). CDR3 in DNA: TGTGCCAGTAGTATGGGTCCGTACACTGAAGCTTTCTTT. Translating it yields CASSMGPYTEAFF.

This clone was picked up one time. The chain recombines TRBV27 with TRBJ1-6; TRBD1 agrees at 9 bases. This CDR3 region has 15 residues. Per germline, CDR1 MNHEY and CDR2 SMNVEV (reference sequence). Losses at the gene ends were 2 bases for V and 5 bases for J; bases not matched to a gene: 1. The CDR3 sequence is CASSLRDRDNSPLHF. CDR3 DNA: TGTGCCAGCAGTTTAAGGGACAGGGATAATTCACCCCTCCACTTT.

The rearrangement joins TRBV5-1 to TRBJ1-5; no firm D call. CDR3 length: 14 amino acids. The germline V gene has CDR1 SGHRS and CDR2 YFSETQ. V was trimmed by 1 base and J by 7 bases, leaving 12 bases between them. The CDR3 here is CASSLNGVGQPQHF. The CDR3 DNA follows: TGCGCCAGCAGCTTGAACGGGGTTGGGCAGCCCCAGCATTTT.

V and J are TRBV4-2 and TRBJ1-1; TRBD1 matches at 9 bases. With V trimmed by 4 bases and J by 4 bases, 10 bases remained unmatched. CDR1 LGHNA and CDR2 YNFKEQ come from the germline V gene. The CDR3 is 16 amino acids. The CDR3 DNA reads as TGTGCCAGCAGCCGGTCGGGACAGGGTAGCAGCACTGAAGCTTTCTTT. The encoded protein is CASSRSGQGSSTEAFF.

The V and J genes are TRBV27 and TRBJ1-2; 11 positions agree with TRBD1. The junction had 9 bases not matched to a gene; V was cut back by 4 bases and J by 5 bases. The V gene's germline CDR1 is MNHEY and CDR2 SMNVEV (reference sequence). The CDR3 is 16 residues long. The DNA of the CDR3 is TGTGCCAGCAGTTCCCCGGGGACAGGGGGTCAATATGGCTACACCTTC. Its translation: CASSSPGTGGQYGYTF.

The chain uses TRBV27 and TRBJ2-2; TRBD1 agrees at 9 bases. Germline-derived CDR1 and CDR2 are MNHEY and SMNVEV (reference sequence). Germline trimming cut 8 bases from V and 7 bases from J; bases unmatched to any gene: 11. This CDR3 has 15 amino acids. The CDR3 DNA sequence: TGTGCCAGCCGGCACGGGGACAGGGTCAGCGGGGAGCTGTTTTTT. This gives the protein CASRHGDRVSGELFF.

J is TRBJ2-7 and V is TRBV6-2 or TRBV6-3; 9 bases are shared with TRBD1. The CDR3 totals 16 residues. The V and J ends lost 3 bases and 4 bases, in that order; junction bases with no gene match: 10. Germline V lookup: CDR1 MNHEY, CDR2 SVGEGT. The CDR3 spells CASSYARTGELYEQYF. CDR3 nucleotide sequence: TGTGCCAGCAGTTATGCGAGGACAGGGGAGCTTTACGAGCAGTACTTC.

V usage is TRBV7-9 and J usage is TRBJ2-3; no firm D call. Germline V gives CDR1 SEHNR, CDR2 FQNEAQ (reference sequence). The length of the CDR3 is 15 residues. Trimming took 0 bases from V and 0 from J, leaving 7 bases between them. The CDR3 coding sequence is TGTGCCAGCAGCTTAGCTGGGGATAGCACAGATACGCAGTATTTT. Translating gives CASSLAGDSTDTQYF.

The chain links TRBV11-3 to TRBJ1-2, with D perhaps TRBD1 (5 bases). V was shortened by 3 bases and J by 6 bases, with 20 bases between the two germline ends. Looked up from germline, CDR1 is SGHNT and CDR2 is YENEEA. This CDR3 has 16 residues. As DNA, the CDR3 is TGTGCCAGCAGCTTCCCAGGGAGGGGTCAAAAGGATGGCTACACCTTC. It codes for CASSFPGRGQKDGYTF.